This T cell receptor beta chain was identified during a study of cytomegalovirus exposure and HLA in healthy donors. Study-wide results and caveats: Later genetic work tied a missense DCLRE1C variant to beta-chain V and J trimming.

With respect to this clone: What it binds is unknown.

13 Jbeta primers and 60 Vbeta primers were used for the PCR. Method: immunoSEQ multiplex PCR; TCRdb's copy keeps in-frame clones and lacks some. Among about 160,000 clones listed, 60% to 75% were seen once. The germline CDR1 and CDR2 sequences are SGHVS and FNYEAQ. V was pared by 5 bases and J by 7 bases, with 12 bases between. The length of the CDR3 is 14 residues. Sequenced sample: PBMCs. The chain combines TRBV7-6 with TRBJ1-6, with a weak D call TRBD1 (6 bases). This sequence originates from a woman aged 45 to 65 in good health and CMV-seropositive. The CDR3 DNA reads as TGTGCCAGCAGCCAAAGGACAGACAATTCACCCCTCCACTTT. Its protein product is CASSQRTDNSPLHF.